Below, 17 T cell receptor beta chains from the same sample are listed, as sequenced in a study of T cells in Graves' hyperthyroidism and ophthalmopathy. There were TCR beta CDR3 regions amplified from RNA transcripts. The HTBI set primed first-round TCR CDR3 RT-PCR. TCRdb ran MiXCR on the multiplex PCR reads and lists one entry per CDR3 protein. The sample includes hundreds of thousands of distinct CDR3 sequences, roughly a sixth of them seen just once. The material sequenced was blood. Receptors originate from a woman between 50 and 59 years old with Graves' hyperthyroidism that later progressed to Graves' ophthalmopathy.

This clonotype was recorded many times. CDR3 sequence: CASSLSSGDIYEQYF. The CDR3 DNA follows: TGTGCCAGCAGCTTGTCATCCGGGGATATCTACGAGCAGTACTTC. The chain has TRBV7-2 and TRBJ2-7; possibly TRBD2 for D (5 bases). The CDR3 is made up of 15 amino acids. V was cut by 3 bases and J by 3 bases, with 15 bases left in between. The germline V gene has CDR1 SGHTA and CDR2 FQGNSA.

The chain employs TRBV5-1 and TRBJ1-5; 9 bases line up with TRBD1. CDR3 length: 15 amino acids. Germline values: CDR1 SGHRS, CDR2 YFSETQ. The trim removed 4 bases at V and 3 bases at J, leaving 5 bases unmatched. The chain's CDR3 is CASSDGDRDNQPQHF. For the CDR3, the DNA is TGCGCCAGCAGCGACGGGGACAGGGACAATCAGCCCCAGCATTTT. Looking up the rest from reference TRBV5-1 and TRBJ1-5 gives the full variable domain: KAGVTQTPRYLIKTRGQQVTLSCSPISGHRSVSWYQQTPGQGLQFLFEYFSETQRNKGNFPGRFSGRQFSNSRSEMNVSTLELGDSALYLCASSDGDRDNQPQHFGDGTRLSIL.

This clonotype was seen more than once but under ten times. This chain joins TRBV7-9 and TRBJ2-3; the D gene could be TRBD1 or TRBD2 (5 bases each). CDR3 length: 17 amino acids. Germline V gives CDR1 SEHNR, CDR2 FQNEAQ (reference sequence). The V end lost 1 base, the J end lost 2 bases, and 16 bases lay between the germline ends. The CDR3 DNA reads TGTGCCAGCAGCTTAGTACAGGCTAGCAGACCCACAGATACGCAGTATTTT. It codes for CASSLVQASRPTDTQYF.

This clonotype was recorded at least ten times. The chain joins TRBV6-2 or TRBV6-3 to TRBJ2-5, with D tentatively TRBD2 (6 bases). The germline CDR1 and CDR2 sequences are MNHEY and SVGEGT. The ends were cut back, 8 bases at V and 2 bases at J, with 15 bases in the middle. CDR3 length: 14 residues. The CDR3 bases are TGTGCCAGCTCCAAGCCAGCGGGTCAAGAGACCCAGTACTTC. Encoded protein: CASSKPAGQETQYF.

This clonotype was counted many times. The gene calls are TRBV11-2 and TRBJ1-1; TRBD1 matches at 11 bases. The germline V gene encodes CDR1 SGHAT and CDR2 FQNNGV. This CDR3 spans 16 amino acids. Losses at the gene ends were 3 bases for V and 2 bases for J; bases not matched to a gene: 5. The CDR3 loop is CASSFGQGASNTEAFF. The CDR3 nucleotides are TGTGCCAGCAGCTTCGGACAGGGGGCTAGTAACACTGAAGCTTTCTTT.

This clonotype turned up a few times. The rearrangement uses TRBV6-2 or TRBV6-3 and TRBJ2-3, with 10 bases lining up with TRBD1. The junction had 5 bases not matched to a gene; V was cut back by 6 bases and J by 5 bases. Germline V gives CDR1 MNHEY, CDR2 SVGEGT. This CDR3 has 14 amino acids. CDR3 DNA: TGTGCCAGCAGGACAGGGGGCGCGGTAGATACGCAGTATTTT. This encodes CASRTGGAVDTQYF.

The chain uses TRBV10-3 and TRBJ2-7; a possible D gene is TRBD1 (6 bases). Germline V CDR1 and CDR2: ENHRY, SYGVKD. The CDR3 consists of 16 residues. Trimming pared 4 bases from V and 2 bases from J, leaving 18 bases between. The CDR3 DNA sequence: TGTGCCATCAGTGCCCGCTCGGGGACATCCCCCTACGAGCAGTACTTC. As protein: CAISARSGTSPYEQYF.

This clonotype was found many times. The chain links TRBV3-1 to TRBJ1-1, with D uncertain. Germline V lookup: CDR1 LGHDT, CDR2 YNNKEL (reference sequence). V was clipped by 1 base and J by 4 bases, with 4 bases between them. There are 12 residues in the CDR3. CDR3 in DNA: TGTGCCAGCAGCCAAGCTTTCACTGAAGCTTTCTTT. Translated: CASSQAFTEAFF.

This clonotype was seen repeatedly, ten times or more. This chain joins TRBV30 and TRBJ1-2; TRBD1 aligns across 8 bases. The CDR3 is 13 amino acids. Germline V CDR1 and CDR2: GTSNPN, SVGIG (reference sequence). The V gene end was trimmed by 0 bases and the J gene end by 4 bases; junction bases not matched to a gene: 1. CDR3 region: CAWSVDRGYGYTF. The CDR3 nucleotides read TGTGCCTGGAGTGTCGACAGGGGCTATGGCTACACCTTC.

In nucleotides, the CDR3 is TGCAGTGCGCCGGGACTAGCGGTATACAATGAGCAGTTCTTC. Translating it yields CSAPGLAVYNEQFF. The chain uses TRBV20-1 and TRBJ2-1; TRBD2 matches 11 bases. CDR1 is DFQATT and CDR2 is SNEGSKA in the germline V gene (reference sequence). This CDR3 has 14 amino acids. V was pared by 6 bases and J by 4 bases, with 5 bases of the junction left unmatched.

This clonotype came up a few times. The V call is TRBV27, the J call TRBJ2-1, with 10 positions matching TRBD1. Germline CDR1 is MNHEY and CDR2 is SMNVEV (reference sequence). The CDR3 covers 18 residues. Trimming took 1 base from V and 7 from J; bases not matched to a gene: 13. CDR3 in amino acids: CASSLFPGWGQGNNEQFF. The CDR3 DNA follows: TGTGCCAGCAGTTTATTCCCAGGCTGGGGACAGGGGAATAATGAGCAGTTCTTC.

This clonotype has ten or more counts. The chain recombines TRBV3-1 with TRBJ1-1; possibly TRBD1 for D (6 bases). Between the trimmed V and J ends, which lost 0 bases and 4 bases, there was a span of 12 bases. Germline V gene data show CDR1 as LGHDT and CDR2 as YNNKEL (reference sequence). The length of the CDR3 is 15 residues. The CDR3 loop is CASSQETGIFTEAFF. The CDR3 DNA sequence: TGTGCCAGCAGCCAAGAAACAGGGATTTTCACTGAAGCTTTCTTT.

This clonotype has at least ten counts. The V gene is TRBV18, the J gene TRBJ1-6, with D uncertain. CDR3 length: 16 residues. Germline CDR1 reads KGHSH; CDR2 reads LQKENI. Trimming shortened V by 3 bases and J by 0 bases, and 9 bases separated the two germline ends. The CDR3 sequence: CASSPADSSYNSPLHF. The CDR3 DNA reads as TGTGCCAGCTCACCGGCCGATAGCTCCTATAATTCACCCCTCCACTTT.

This clonotype was counted a few times. The chain combines TRBV4-1 with TRBJ1-1, with D uncertain. The CDR3 runs 14 residues. Germline V gene data show CDR1 as MGHRA and CDR2 as YSYEKL. Trimming cost V 3 bases and J 2 bases, with 10 bases left between them. The DNA of the CDR3 is TGCGCCAGCAGCCACCCCATTCGAAACACTGAAGCTTTCTTT. As protein: CASSHPIRNTEAFF.

This clonotype was observed many times. The V and J genes are TRBV30 and TRBJ2-3; tentative D call: TRBD1 (6 bases). Germline-derived CDR1 and CDR2 are GTSNPN and SVGIG (reference sequence). With 2 bases removed from V and 3 bases from J, the gap between germline ends came to 9 bases. The length of the CDR3 is 13 residues. The CDR3 bases are TGTGCCTGGAGTCCTACAGGGACAGATACGCAGTATTTT. Amino acids: CAWSPTGTDTQYF.

The chain recombines TRBV27 with TRBJ1-5; tentatively, D is TRBD1 (5 bases). The germline gives CDR1 MNHEY, CDR2 SMNVEV (reference sequence). Deletions cut 3 bases from V and 5 bases from J, with 8 bases between. This CDR3 is 13 amino acids long. The CDR3 bases are TGTGCCAGCAGTTTCAGGGAGGATCAGCCCCAGCATTTT. Protein product: CASSFREDQPQHF.

V is TRBV19 and J is TRBJ1-5; D possibly corresponds to TRBD1 (5 bases). Trimming removed 6 bases at V and 1 base at J, with 10 bases between. Germline V CDR1 and CDR2: LNHDA, SQIVND (reference sequence). There are 14 residues in the CDR3. For the CDR3, the DNA is TGTGCCAGTAGAGAGGGGCACAGCAATCAGCCCCAGCATTTT. Protein: CASREGHSNQPQHF. The complete variable domain, with remaining parts taken from reference TRBV19 and TRBJ1-5, reads DGGITQSPKYLFRKEGQNVTLSCEQNLNHDAMYWYRQDPGQGLRLIYYSQIVNDFQKGDIAEGYSVSREKKESFPLTVTSAQKNPTAFYLCASREGHSNQPQHFGDGTRLSIL.